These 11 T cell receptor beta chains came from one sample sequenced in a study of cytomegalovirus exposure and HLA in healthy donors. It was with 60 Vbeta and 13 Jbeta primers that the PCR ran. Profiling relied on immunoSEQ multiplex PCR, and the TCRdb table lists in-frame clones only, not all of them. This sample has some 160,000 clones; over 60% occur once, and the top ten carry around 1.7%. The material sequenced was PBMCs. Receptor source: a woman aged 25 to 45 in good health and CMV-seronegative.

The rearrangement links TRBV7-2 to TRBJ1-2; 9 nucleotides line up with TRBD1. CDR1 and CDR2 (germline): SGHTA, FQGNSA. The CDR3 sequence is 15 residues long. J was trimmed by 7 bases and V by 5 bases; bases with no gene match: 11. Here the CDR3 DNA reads TGTGCCAGCAGCCGAACCGGGACAGGGTTGCTTGGCTACACCTTC. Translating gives CASSRTGTGLLGYTF.

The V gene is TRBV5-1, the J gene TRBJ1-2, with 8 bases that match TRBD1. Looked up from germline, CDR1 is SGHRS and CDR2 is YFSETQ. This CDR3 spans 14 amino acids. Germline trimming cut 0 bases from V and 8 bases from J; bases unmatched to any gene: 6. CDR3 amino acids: CASSLDQGARGYTF. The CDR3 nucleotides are TGCGCCAGCAGCTTGGATCAGGGGGCGCGAGGCTACACCTTC.

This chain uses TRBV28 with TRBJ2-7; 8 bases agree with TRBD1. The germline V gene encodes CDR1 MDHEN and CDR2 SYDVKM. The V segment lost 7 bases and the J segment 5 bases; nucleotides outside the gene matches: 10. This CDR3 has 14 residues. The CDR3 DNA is TGTGCCAGCATCAGGACAGGGCCAAGTCACGAGCAGTACTTC. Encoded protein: CASIRTGPSHEQYF.

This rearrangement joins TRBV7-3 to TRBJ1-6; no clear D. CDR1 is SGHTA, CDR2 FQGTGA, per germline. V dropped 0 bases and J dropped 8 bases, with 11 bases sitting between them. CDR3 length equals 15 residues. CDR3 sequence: CASSLTWGADSPLHF. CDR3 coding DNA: TGTGCCAGCAGCTTAACGTGGGGAGCCGATTCACCCCTCCACTTT.

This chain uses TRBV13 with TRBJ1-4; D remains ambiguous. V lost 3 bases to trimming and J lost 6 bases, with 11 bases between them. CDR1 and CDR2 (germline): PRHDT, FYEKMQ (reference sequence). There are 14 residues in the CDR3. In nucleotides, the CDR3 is TGTGCCAGCAGCTTGAAACAGTCGTATGAAAAACTGTTTTTT. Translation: CASSLKQSYEKLFF.

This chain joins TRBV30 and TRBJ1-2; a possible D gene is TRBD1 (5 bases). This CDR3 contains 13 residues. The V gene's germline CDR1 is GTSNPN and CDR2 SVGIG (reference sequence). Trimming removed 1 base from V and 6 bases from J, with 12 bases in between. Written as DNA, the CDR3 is TGTGCCTGGAGTGGTGGGTCAGGGAATGGCTACACCTTC. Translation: CAWSGGSGNGYTF.

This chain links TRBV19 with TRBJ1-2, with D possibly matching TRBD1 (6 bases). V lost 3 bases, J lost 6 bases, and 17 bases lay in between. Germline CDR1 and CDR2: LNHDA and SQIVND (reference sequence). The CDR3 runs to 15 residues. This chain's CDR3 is CASSIGILGADGYTF. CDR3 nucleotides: TGTGCCAGTAGTATTGGGATCCTGGGGGCGGATGGCTACACCTTC.

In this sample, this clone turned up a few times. CDR3 sequence (DNA): TGTGCCAGCAGTGTGGACACCTACTATAACTATGGCTACACCTTC. Translated, it gives CASSVDTYYNYGYTF. The genes are TRBV2 and TRBJ1-2; D might be TRBD1 (5 bases). The CDR3 consists of 15 residues. V dropped 4 bases and J dropped 1 base, with 13 bases sitting between them. Germline CDR1 reads SNHLY; CDR2 reads FYNNEI.

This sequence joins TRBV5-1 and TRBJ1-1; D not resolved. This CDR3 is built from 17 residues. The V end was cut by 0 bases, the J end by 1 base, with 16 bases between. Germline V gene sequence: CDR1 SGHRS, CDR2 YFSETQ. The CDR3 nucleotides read TGCGCCAGCAGCTTGGGCGGCTTGTCAGCTAAGAACACTGAAGCTTTCTTT. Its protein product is CASSLGGLSAKNTEAFF.

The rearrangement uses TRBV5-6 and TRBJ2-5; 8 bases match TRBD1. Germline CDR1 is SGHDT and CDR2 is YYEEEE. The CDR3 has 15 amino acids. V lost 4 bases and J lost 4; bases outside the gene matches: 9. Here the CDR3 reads CASSVRTGGRETQYF. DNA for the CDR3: TGTGCCAGCAGCGTTCGTACAGGGGGAAGAGAGACCCAGTACTTC.

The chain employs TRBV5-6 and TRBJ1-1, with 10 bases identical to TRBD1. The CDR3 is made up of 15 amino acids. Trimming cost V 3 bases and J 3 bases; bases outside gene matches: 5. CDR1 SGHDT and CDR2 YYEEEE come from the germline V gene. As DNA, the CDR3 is TGTGCCAGCAGCTCGACAGGGGGCCTGGACACTGAAGCTTTCTTT. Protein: CASSSTGGLDTEAFF. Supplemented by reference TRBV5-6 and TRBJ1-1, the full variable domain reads DAGVTQSPTHLIKTRGQQVTLRCSPKSGHDTVSWYQQALGQGPQFIFQYYEEEERQRGNFPDRFSGHQFPNYSSELNVNALLLGDSALYLCASSSTGGLDTEAFFGQGTRLTVV.